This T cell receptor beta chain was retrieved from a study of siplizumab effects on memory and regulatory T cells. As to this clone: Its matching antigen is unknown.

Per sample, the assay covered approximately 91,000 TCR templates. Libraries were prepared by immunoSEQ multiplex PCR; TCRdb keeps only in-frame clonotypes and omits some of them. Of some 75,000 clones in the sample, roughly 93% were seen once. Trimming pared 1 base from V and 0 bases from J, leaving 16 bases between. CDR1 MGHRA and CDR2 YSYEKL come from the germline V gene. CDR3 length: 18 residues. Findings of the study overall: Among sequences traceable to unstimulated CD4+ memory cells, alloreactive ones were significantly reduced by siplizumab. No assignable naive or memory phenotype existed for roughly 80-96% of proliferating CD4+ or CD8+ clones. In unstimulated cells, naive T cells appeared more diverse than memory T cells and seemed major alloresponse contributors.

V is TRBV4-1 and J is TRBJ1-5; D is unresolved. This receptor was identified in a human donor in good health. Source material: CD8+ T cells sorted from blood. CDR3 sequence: CASSQVPLAGDSNQPQHF. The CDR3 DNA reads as TGCGCCAGCAGCCAAGTTCCCCTTGCCGGAGATAGCAATCAGCCCCAGCATTTT.